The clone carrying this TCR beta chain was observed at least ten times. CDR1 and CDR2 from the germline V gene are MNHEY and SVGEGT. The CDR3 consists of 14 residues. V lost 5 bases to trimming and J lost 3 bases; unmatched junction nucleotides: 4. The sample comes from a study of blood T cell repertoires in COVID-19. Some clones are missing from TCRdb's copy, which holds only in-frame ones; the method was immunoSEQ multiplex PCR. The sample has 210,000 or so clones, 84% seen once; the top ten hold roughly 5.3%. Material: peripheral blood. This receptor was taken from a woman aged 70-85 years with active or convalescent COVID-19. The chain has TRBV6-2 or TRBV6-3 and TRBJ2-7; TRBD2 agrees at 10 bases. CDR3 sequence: CASSHPSGSYEQYF. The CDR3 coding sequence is TGTGCCAGCAGTCACCCTAGCGGGAGCTACGAGCAGTACTTC.